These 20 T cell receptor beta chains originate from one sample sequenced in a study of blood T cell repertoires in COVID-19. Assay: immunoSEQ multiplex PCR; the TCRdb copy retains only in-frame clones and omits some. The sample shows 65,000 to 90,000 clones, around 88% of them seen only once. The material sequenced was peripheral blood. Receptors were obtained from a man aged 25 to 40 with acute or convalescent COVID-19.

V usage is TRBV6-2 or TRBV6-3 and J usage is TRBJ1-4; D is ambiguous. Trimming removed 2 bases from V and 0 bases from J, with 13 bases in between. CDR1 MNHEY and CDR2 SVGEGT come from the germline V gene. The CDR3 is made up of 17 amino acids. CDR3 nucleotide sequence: TGTGCCAGCAGTTACAGACGGACTGGTGCAACTAATGAAAAACTGTTTTTT. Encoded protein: CASSYRRTGATNEKLFF.

The CDR3 DNA follows: TGTGCCAGCAGGATAGCGGGAGGGCCGGGGACCCAGTACTTC. It is translated as CASRIAGGPGTQYF. The chain links TRBV7-2 to TRBJ2-5; 11 nucleotides agree with TRBD2. J was trimmed by 7 bases and V by 6 bases; bases with no gene match: 7. CDR1 and CDR2 (germline): SGHTA, FQGNSA. The CDR3 contains 14 residues.

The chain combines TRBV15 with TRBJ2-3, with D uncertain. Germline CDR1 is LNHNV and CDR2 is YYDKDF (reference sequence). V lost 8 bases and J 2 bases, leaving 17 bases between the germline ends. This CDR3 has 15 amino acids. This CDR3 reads CATSTSTPLTDTQYF. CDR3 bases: TGTGCCACCTCCACTTCCACCCCTCTCACAGATACGCAGTATTTT.

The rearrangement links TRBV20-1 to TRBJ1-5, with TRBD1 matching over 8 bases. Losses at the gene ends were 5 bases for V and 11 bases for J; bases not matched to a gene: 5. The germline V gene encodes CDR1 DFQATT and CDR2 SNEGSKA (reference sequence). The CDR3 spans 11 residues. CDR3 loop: CSAPYRGSQHF. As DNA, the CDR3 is TGCAGTGCTCCTTACAGGGGGTCCCAGCATTTT.

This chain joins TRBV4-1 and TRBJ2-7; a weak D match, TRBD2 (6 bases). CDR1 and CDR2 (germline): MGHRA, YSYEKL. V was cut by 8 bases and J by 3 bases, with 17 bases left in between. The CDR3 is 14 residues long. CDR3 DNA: TGCGCCAGCTTCCCGAGGGGACTTAACTACGAGCAGTACTTC. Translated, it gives CASFPRGLNYEQYF.

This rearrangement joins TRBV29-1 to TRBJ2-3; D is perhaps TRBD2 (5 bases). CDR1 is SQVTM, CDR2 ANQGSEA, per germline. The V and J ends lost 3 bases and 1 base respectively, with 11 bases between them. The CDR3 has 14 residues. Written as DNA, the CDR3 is TGCAGCGTTGATAGGACGCGGGGCACAGATACGCAGTATTTT. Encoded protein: CSVDRTRGTDTQYF.

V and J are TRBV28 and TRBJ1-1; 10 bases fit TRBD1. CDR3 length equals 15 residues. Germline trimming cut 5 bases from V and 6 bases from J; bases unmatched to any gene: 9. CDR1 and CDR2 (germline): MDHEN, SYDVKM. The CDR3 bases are TGTGCCAGCAGTCCAAGGACAGGGGGGATGGCTGAAGCTTTCTTT. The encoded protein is CASSPRTGGMAEAFF. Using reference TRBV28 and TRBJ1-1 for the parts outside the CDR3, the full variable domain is DVKVTQSSRYLVKRTGEKVFLECVQDMDHENMFWYRQDPGLGLRLIYFSYDVKMKEKGDIPEGYSVSREKKERFSLILESASTNQTSMYLCASSPRTGGMAEAFFGQGTRLTVV.

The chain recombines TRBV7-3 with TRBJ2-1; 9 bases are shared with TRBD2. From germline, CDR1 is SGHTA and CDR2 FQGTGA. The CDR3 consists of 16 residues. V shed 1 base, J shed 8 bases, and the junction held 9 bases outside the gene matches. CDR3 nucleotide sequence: TGTGCCAGCAGCTTAAGCCCCGCGGCGGGAGGGCATGAGCAGTTCTTC. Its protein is CASSLSPAAGGHEQFF.

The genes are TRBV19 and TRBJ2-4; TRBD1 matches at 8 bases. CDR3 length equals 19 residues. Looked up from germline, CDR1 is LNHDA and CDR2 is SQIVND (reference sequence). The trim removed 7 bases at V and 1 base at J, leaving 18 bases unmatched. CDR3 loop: CASTDQFAGGAWAKNIQYF. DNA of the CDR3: TGTGCCAGTACGGACCAGTTCGCAGGGGGCGCTTGGGCCAAAAACATTCAGTACTTC.

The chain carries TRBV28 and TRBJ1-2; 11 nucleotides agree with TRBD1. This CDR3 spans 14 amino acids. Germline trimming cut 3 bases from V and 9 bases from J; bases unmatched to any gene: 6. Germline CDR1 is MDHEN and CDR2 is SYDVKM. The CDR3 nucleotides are TGTGCCAGCAGTTTGCGGACAGGGGGCGAGAGCTACACCTTC. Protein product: CASSLRTGGESYTF.

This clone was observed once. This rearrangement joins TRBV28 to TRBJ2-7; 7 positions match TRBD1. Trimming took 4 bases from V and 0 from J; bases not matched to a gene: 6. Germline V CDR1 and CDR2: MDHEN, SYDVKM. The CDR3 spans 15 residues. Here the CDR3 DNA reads TGTGCCAGCAGTTCGGGGACAGCTAGCTCCTACGAGCAGTACTTC. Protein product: CASSSGTASSYEQYF.

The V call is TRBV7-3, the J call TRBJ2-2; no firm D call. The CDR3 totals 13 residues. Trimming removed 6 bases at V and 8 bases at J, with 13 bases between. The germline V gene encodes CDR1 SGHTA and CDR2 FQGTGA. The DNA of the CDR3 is TGTGCCAGCAGTTCGTCCCGTCTTGGGGAGCTGTTTTTT. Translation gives CASSSSRLGELFF.

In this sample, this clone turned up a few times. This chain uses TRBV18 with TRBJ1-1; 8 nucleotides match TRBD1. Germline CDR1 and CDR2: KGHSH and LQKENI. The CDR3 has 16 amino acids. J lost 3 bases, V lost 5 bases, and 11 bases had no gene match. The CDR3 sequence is CASSGLRTGRDTEAFF. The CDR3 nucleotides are TGTGCCAGCTCAGGCCTTCGGACAGGGCGGGACACTGAAGCTTTCTTT.

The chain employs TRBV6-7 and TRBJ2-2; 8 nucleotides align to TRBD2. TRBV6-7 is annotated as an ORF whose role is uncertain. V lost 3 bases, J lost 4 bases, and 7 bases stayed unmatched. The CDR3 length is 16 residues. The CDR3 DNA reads TGTGCCAGCAGTTATGGTGCGGGAGGTGGCACCGGGGAGCTGTTTTTT. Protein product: CASSYGAGGGTGELFF.

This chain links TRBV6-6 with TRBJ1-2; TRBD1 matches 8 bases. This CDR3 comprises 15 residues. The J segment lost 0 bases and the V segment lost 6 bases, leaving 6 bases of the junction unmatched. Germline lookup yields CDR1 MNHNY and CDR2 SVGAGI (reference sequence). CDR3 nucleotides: TGTGCCAGCAGCTTCGGGACAGGTGCTAACTATGGCTACACCTTC. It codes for CASSFGTGANYGYTF.

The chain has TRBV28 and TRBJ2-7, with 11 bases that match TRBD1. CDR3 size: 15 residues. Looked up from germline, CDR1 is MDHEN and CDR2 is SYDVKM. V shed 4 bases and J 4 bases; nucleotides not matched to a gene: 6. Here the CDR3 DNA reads TGTGCCAGCAGTTCATCCGGGACAGGGGGTTACGAGCAGTACTTC. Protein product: CASSSSGTGGYEQYF.

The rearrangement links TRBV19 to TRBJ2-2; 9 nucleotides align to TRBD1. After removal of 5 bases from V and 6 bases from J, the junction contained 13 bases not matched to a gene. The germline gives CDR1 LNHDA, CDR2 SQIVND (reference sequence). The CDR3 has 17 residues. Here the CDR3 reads CASSPLPGQGRAGELFF. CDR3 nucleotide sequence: TGTGCCAGTAGTCCTCTTCCGGGACAGGGACGGGCCGGGGAGCTGTTTTTT.

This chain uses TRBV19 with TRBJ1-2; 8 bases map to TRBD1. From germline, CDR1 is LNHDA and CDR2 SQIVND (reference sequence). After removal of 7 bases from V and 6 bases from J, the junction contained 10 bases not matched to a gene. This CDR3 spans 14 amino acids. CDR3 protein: CASTLRGRWDGYTF. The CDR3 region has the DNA TGTGCCAGTACCCTCAGGGGGCGCTGGGATGGCTACACCTTC.

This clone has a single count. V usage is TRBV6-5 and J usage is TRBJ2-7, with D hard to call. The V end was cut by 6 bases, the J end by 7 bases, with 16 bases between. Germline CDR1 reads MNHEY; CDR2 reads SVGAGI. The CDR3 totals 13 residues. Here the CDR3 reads CASSDLGSWEQYF. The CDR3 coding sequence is TGTGCCAGCAGCGACTTGGGTTCGTGGGAGCAGTACTTC.

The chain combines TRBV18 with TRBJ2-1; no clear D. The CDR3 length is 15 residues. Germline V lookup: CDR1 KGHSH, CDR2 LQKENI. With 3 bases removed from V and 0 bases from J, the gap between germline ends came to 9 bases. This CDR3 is CASSPLESSYNEQFF. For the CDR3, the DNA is TGTGCCAGCTCACCTCTCGAGAGCTCCTACAATGAGCAGTTCTTC.